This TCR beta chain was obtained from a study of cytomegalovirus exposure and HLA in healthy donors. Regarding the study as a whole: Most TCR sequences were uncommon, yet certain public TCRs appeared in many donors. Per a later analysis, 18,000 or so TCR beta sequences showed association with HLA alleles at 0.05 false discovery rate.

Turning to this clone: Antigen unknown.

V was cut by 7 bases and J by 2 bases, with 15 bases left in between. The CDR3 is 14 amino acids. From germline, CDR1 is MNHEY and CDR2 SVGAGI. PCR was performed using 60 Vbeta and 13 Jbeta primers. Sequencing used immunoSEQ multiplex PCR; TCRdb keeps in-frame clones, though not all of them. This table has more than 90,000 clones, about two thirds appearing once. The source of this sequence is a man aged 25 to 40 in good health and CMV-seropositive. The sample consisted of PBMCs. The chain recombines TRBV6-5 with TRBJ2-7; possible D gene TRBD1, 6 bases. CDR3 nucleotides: TGTGCCAGCACCTCAATCGGGACACCCTACGAGCAGTACTTC. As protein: CASTSIGTPYEQYF.